The 21 T cell receptor beta chains presented below share a single source sample, sequenced in a study of shared clonotypes between healthy human individuals. It was CD45RO-negative cells, positively selected for CCR7, that made up naive CD8 cells, with terminally differentiated effector memory CD45RA+ cells excluded. This table comes from immunoSEQ multiplex PCR, and its TCRdb copy is limited to in-frame clones, with some not included. The sample lists 1.5 million to 2.5 million clones; approximately 94% were seen once. Sequencing was performed on naive CD8+ T cells sorted from blood. These TCRs come from a man aged 18 to 29 in good health.

The rearrangement uses TRBV9 and TRBJ2-5; TRBD1 might be the D (6 bases). V gave up 3 bases and J gave up 5 bases, with 20 bases separating them. This CDR3 is built from 16 residues. The germline V gene encodes CDR1 SGDLS and CDR2 YYNGEE. DNA for the CDR3: TGTGCCAGCAGCGATGGGCAACGGACAGTTGCTGAGACCCAGTACTTC. Translating gives CASSDGQRTVAETQYF.

This chain's CDR3 is CASSPGQEPYGYTF. CDR3 nucleotide sequence: TGTGCCAGCAGCCCCGGACAGGAGCCCTATGGCTACACCTTC. The chain links TRBV4-2 to TRBJ1-2; the match to TRBD1 covers 7 bases. The CDR3 has 14 residues. V shed 4 bases, J shed 4 bases, and the junction held 6 bases outside the gene matches. Looked up from germline, CDR1 is LGHNA and CDR2 is YNFKEQ.

This chain joins TRBV9 and TRBJ2-5; D uncertain. Trimming shortened V by 4 bases and J by 7 bases, and 14 bases separated the two germline ends. Germline V gene data show CDR1 as SGDLS and CDR2 as YYNGEE. The CDR3 totals 13 residues. In DNA, the CDR3 is TGTGCCAGCAGCCCCAACCAAGGCCTGACCCAGTACTTC. It yields the protein CASSPNQGLTQYF.

This CDR3 reads CASSAAGGSYNEQFF. The CDR3 DNA reads as TGTGCCAGCTCAGCGGCGGGAGGGTCCTACAATGAGCAGTTCTTC. The rearrangement joins TRBV18 to TRBJ2-1; TRBD2 matches at 9 bases. CDR3 length: 15 amino acids. With V trimmed by 5 bases and J by 1 base, 3 bases remained unmatched. CDR1 is KGHSH, CDR2 LQKENI, per germline.

The chain uses TRBV5-4 and TRBJ1-1; a weak D match, TRBD1 (5 bases). V dropped 0 bases and J dropped 0 bases, with 6 bases sitting between them. The CDR3 totals 14 residues. Germline V gene data show CDR1 as SGHNT and CDR2 as YYREEE (reference sequence). CDR3 sequence (DNA): TGTGCCAGCAGCTTGGGGGGGATGAACACTGAAGCTTTCTTT. Its translation is CASSLGGMNTEAFF. Together with reference TRBV5-4 and TRBJ1-1, the CDR3 gives the full variable domain: ETGVTQSPTHLIKTRGQQVTLRCSSQSGHNTVSWYQQALGQGPQFIFQYYREEENGRGNFPPRFSGLQFPNYSSELNVNALELDDSALYLCASSLGGMNTEAFFGQGTRLTVV.

This chain uses TRBV27 with TRBJ1-1; perhaps TRBD1 as D (6 bases). With 4 bases removed from V and 0 bases from J, the gap between germline ends came to 12 bases. The CDR3 is made up of 15 amino acids. CDR1 and CDR2 (germline): MNHEY, SMNVEV (reference sequence). The CDR3 here is CASSSLTGLNTEAFF. The CDR3 DNA reads TGTGCCAGCAGTTCCCTAACAGGGTTGAACACTGAAGCTTTCTTT.

V and J are TRBV4-3 and TRBJ2-2; D unclear. The CDR3 is 14 residues long. The V and J ends lost 0 bases and 1 base respectively, with 3 bases between them. Germline assignment: CDR1 LGHNA and CDR2 YSLEER. The CDR3 region is CASSQDQNTGELFF. The CDR3 bases are TGCGCCAGCAGCCAAGATCAGAACACCGGGGAGCTGTTTTTT.

The genes are TRBV27 and TRBJ2-2; D is perhaps TRBD2 (5 bases). The CDR3 extends over 16 amino acids. Germline V gene data show CDR1 as MNHEY and CDR2 as SMNVEV (reference sequence). The germline V and J ends were trimmed by 3 bases and 0 bases, with 11 bases remaining between them. This chain's CDR3 is CASSFVGVSNTGELFF. CDR3 bases: TGTGCCAGCAGTTTTGTGGGAGTCTCGAACACCGGGGAGCTGTTTTTT.

This clone came up a few times. Other DNA variants within this sample encode the same CDR3. The chain is built from TRBV6-5 and TRBJ2-5, with D possibly matching TRBD2 (6 bases). The CDR3 consists of 14 residues. V was pared by 2 bases and J by 1 base, with 8 bases between. From germline, CDR1 is MNHEY and CDR2 SVGAGI. The CDR3, as DNA: TGTGCCAGCAGTTACGGGGGGACCCAAGAGACCCAGTACTTC. It specifies CASSYGGTQETQYF.

This clone was seen once. The V call is TRBV11-1, the J call TRBJ1-2, with a weak D call TRBD1 (5 bases). The CDR3 runs to 14 residues. Germline CDR1 and CDR2: SGHAT and FQDESV (reference sequence). With 5 bases removed from V and 4 bases from J, the gap between germline ends came to 14 bases. CDR3 nucleotides: TGTGCCAGCAGCGGGGCCCCGGGGGGCTATGGCTACACCTTC. It is translated as CASSGAPGGYGYTF.

In its sample, this clone was seen once. The chain recombines TRBV7-8 with TRBJ2-7, with TRBD2 matching 13 bases. V lost 5 bases, J lost 2 bases, and 9 bases stayed unmatched. This CDR3 comprises 17 residues. Germline CDR1 and CDR2: SGHVS and FQNEAQ. As DNA, the CDR3 is TGTGCCAGCAGCGCGGGACTAGCGGGAACTACCACCTACGAGCAGTACTTC. Protein product: CASSAGLAGTTTYEQYF.

The gene calls are TRBV14 and TRBJ2-1, with TRBD1 matching 11 bases. CDR1 and CDR2 from the germline V gene are SGHDN and FVKESK. The junction had 9 bases not matched to a gene; V was cut back by 1 base and J by 10 bases. CDR3 length: 16 amino acids. The CDR3 coding sequence is TGTGCCAGCAGCCAAGTTGGCGGGGACAGGGGGGGAGAGCAGTTCTTC. The encoded protein is CASSQVGGDRGGEQFF.

In its sample, this clone was seen once. The gene calls are TRBV7-9 and TRBJ2-1, with D perhaps being TRBD1 or TRBD2 (5 bases each). V was shortened by 2 bases and J by 2 bases, with 10 bases between the two germline ends. The CDR3 totals 15 residues. CDR1 SEHNR and CDR2 FQNEAQ come from the germline V gene (reference sequence). The CDR3 reads CASSLPGTAYNEQFF. Here the CDR3 DNA reads TGTGCCAGCAGCTTACCCGGGACGGCCTACAATGAGCAGTTCTTC.

The gene calls are TRBV28 and TRBJ2-7; possibly TRBD2 for D (6 bases). V lost 7 bases, J lost 0 bases, and 16 bases lay in between. This CDR3 spans 15 amino acids. Germline values: CDR1 MDHEN, CDR2 SYDVKM. This chain's CDR3 is CASIGTRDPSYEQYF. CDR3 in DNA: TGTGCCAGCATCGGAACGCGGGATCCCTCCTACGAGCAGTACTTC.

This chain links TRBV27 with TRBJ2-1; no definite D call. The germline V gene encodes CDR1 MNHEY and CDR2 SMNVEV (reference sequence). The CDR3 has 17 residues. The V end was cut by 1 base, the J end by 0 bases, with 13 bases between. The CDR3 DNA sequence: TGTGCCAGCAGTTTATTCGCGGCTGTCCGCTCCTACAATGAGCAGTTCTTC. It yields the protein CASSLFAAVRSYNEQFF.

The chain recombines TRBV19 with TRBJ2-1; 9 bases fit TRBD2. Trimming removed 5 bases from V and 8 bases from J; junction bases left unmatched: 4. The CDR3 length is 13 residues. Per the germline V gene, CDR1 is LNHDA and CDR2 is SQIVND (reference sequence). The chain's CDR3 is CASSFRLADEQFF. CDR3 coding DNA: TGTGCCAGTAGTTTCAGACTAGCGGATGAGCAGTTCTTC.

This clone was recorded only once. The chain employs TRBV7-9 and TRBJ1-6; 7 nucleotides match TRBD1. The trim removed 6 bases at V and 7 bases at J, leaving 6 bases unmatched. The CDR3 extends over 14 amino acids. CDR1 and CDR2 from the germline V gene are SEHNR and FQNEAQ (reference sequence). CDR3 residues: CASSPGGTNSPLHF. CDR3 coding DNA: TGTGCCAGCAGTCCAGGGGGTACCAATTCACCCCTCCACTTT. The complete variable domain, with remaining parts taken from reference TRBV7-9 and TRBJ1-6, reads DTGVSQNPRHKITKRGQNVTFRCDPISEHNRLYWYRQTLGQGPEFLTYFQNEAQLEKSRLLSDRFSAERPKGSFSTLEIQRTEQGDSAMYLCASSPGGTNSPLHFGNGTRLTVT.

With respect to this clone: The same CDR3 arises from other DNA sequences in this sample as well. The CDR3 DNA sequence: TGTGCCAGCAGCTTGTCGGGGGCAGATACGCAGTATTTT. Translating gives CASSLSGADTQYF. The chain combines TRBV5-4 with TRBJ2-3, with D maybe TRBD2 (6 bases). Germline loops: CDR1 SGHNT, CDR2 YYREEE (reference sequence). The CDR3 contains 13 residues. V was clipped by 1 base and J by 4 bases, with 7 bases between them.

The chain carries TRBV11-2 and TRBJ2-1; D possibly corresponds to TRBD2 (6 bases). Trimming pared 1 base from V and 8 bases from J, leaving 12 bases between. This CDR3 spans 14 amino acids. Germline CDR1 is SGHAT and CDR2 is FQNNGV. CDR3 nucleotides: TGTGCCAGCAGCTTAGGCCAGACGGGGGATGAGCAGTTCTTC. Translation: CASSLGQTGDEQFF.

As regards this clone: Additional DNA sequences in this sample encode the identical CDR3. V gene TRBV6-5 combines with J gene TRBJ2-7, with 8 bases fitting TRBD2. The CDR3 spans 15 residues. V lost 0 bases to trimming and J lost 0 bases; unmatched junction nucleotides: 1. Germline assignment: CDR1 MNHEY and CDR2 SVGAGI. The CDR3 protein is CASSYSTSGSYEQYF. CDR3 sequence (DNA): TGTGCCAGCAGTTACTCAACTAGCGGCTCCTACGAGCAGTACTTC.

The genes are TRBV5-6 and TRBJ1-2, with 10 bases identical to TRBD1. This CDR3 comprises 13 residues. With 2 bases clipped from V and 8 bases from J, the junction kept 3 bases outside the gene matches. Per germline, CDR1 SGHDT and CDR2 YYEEEE. CDR3: CASSFGQGDGYTF. In DNA, the CDR3 is TGTGCCAGCAGCTTCGGACAGGGGGACGGCTACACCTTC.